This TCR beta chain derives from a study of blood T cell repertoires in COVID-19. On the study more broadly: Samples came from the United States, Italy and Spain, spanning acute and convalescent COVID-19. T cells, B-cell-depleted T cells, or PBMCs supplied cDNA or gDNA.

In the authors' methods: Counts of nucleated cells, estimated from reference gene primer amplification, were obtained. Method: immunoSEQ multiplex PCR; TCRdb's copy keeps in-frame clones and lacks some. From that table come the V and J calls and clone size; the DNA was used to work out D and trimming. The data hold hundreds of thousands of clones, with under 90% observed a single time. V dropped 6 bases and J dropped 3 bases, with 6 bases sitting between them. CDR1 and CDR2 (germline): MDHEN, SYDVKM. This CDR3 spans 12 amino acids. Sequenced: peripheral blood. This rearrangement joins TRBV28 to TRBJ2-1; D not resolved. The origin of this receptor is a woman aged 80 or older with active or convalescent COVID-19. The CDR3 coding sequence is TGTGCCAGCAGCCCCGGCTACAATGAGCAGTTCTTC. Encoded protein: CASSPGYNEQFF.